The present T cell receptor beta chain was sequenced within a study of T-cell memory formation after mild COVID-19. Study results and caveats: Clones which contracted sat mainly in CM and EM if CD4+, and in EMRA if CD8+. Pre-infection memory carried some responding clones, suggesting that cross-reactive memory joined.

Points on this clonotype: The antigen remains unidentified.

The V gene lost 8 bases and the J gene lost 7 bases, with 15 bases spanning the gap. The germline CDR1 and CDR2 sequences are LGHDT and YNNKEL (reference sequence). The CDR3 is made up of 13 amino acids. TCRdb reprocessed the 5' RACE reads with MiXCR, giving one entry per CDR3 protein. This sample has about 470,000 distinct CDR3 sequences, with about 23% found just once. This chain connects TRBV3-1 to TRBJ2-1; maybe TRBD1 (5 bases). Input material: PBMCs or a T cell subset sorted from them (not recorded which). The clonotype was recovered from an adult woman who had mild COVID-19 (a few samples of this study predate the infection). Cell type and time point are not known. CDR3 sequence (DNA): TGTGCCAGCGGTACAGGCTCTCGGAATGAGCAGTTCTTC. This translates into CASGTGSRNEQFF.